This T cell receptor (beta chain) derives from a study of blood T cell repertoires in COVID-19. The V gene's germline CDR1 is SGHAT and CDR2 FQNNGV. The V segment lost 5 bases and the J segment 5 bases; nucleotides outside the gene matches: 8. CDR3 size: 15 residues. Authors' data handling: Scientists estimated how many nucleated cells there were by amplifying reference gene primers. Assay: immunoSEQ multiplex PCR; the TCRdb copy retains only in-frame clones and omits some. D and trimming come from the DNA, and the V and J calls and clone size come from that table. The sample contains 170,000 or so clones, about 88% of which appear only once.

The chain links TRBV11-2 to TRBJ2-7, with 11 positions matching TRBD1. The source material was peripheral blood. The clonotype comes from a man between 18 and 35 years old who had recovered from COVID-19. CDR3 in amino acids: CASSGGTGGYDEQYF. The CDR3 region has the DNA TGTGCCAGCAGCGGAGGGACAGGGGGTTACGACGAGCAGTACTTC.